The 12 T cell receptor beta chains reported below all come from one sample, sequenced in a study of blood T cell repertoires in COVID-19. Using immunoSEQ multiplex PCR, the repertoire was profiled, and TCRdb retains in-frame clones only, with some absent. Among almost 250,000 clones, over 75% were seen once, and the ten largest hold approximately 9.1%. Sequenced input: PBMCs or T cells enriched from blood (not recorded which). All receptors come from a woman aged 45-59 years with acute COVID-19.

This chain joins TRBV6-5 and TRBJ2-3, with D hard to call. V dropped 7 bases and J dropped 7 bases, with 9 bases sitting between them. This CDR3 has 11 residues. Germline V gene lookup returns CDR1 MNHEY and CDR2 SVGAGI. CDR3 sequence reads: CASKTENTQYF. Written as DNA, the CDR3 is TGTGCCAGCAAAACAGAGAATACGCAGTATTTT.

CDR3 DNA: TGTGCCAGCTCACCCCGAGAGGGGGGGATAGATCAGCCCCAGCATTTT. The encoded protein is CASSPREGGIDQPQHF. This chain links TRBV18 with TRBJ1-5; possibly TRBD1 for D (6 bases). Trimming left V 3 bases short and J 5 bases short, with 17 bases between. This CDR3 contains 16 residues. Germline V CDR1 and CDR2: KGHSH, LQKENI.

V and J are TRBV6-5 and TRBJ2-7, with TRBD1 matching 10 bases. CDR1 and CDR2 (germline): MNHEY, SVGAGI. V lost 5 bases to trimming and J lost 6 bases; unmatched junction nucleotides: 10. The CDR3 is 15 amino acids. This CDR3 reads CASSPRGTGVIEQYF. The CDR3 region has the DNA TGTGCCAGCAGTCCCCGAGGGACAGGGGTAATCGAGCAGTACTTC.

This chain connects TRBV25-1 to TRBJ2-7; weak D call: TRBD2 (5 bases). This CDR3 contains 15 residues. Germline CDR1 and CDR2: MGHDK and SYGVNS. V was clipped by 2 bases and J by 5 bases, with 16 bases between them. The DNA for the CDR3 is TGTGCCAGCAGTGAAGGCAACCCCTCGGGAAACGAGCAGTACTTC. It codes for CASSEGNPSGNEQYF.

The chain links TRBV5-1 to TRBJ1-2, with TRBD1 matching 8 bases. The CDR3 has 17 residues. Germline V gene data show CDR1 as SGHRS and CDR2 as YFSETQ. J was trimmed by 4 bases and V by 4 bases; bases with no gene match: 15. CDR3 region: CASSPNPPDRAIYGYTF. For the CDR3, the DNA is TGCGCCAGCAGCCCTAACCCCCCGGACAGGGCTATCTATGGCTACACCTTC.

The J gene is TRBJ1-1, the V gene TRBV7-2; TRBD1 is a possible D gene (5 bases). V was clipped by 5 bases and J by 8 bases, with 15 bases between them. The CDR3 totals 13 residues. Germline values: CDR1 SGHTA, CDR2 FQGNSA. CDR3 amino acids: CASSHDSRLEAFF. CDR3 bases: TGTGCCAGCAGCCATGACAGTCGTCTCGAAGCTTTCTTT. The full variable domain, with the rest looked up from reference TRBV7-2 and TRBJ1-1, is GAGVSQSPSNKVTEKGKDVELRCDPISGHTALYWYRQSLGQGLEFLIYFQGNSAPDKSGLPSDRFSAERTGGSVSTLTIQRTQQEDSAVYLCASSHDSRLEAFFGQGTRLTVV.

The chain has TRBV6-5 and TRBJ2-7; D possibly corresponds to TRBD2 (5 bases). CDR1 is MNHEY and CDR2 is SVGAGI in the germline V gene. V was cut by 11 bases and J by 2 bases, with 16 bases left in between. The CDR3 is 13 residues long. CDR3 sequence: CASRPYGAYEQYF. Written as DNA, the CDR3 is TGTGCCTCAAGACCTTACGGGGCCTACGAGCAGTACTTC.

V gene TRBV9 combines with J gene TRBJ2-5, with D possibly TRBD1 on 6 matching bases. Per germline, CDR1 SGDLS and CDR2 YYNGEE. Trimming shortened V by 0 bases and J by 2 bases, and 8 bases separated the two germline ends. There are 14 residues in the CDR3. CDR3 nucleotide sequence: TGTGCCAGCAGCGTAGGGACAGCTCAAGAGACCCAGTACTTC. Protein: CASSVGTAQETQYF.

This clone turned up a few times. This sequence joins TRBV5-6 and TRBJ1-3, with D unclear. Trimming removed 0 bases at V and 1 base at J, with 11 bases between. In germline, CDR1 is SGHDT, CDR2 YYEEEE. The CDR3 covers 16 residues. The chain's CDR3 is CASSLVRRTSGNTIYF. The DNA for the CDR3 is TGTGCCAGCAGCTTGGTTAGGAGGACGTCTGGAAACACCATATATTTT.

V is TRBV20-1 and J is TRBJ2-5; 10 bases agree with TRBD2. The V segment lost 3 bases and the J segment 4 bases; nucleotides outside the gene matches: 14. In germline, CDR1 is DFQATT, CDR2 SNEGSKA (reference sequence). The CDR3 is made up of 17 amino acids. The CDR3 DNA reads TGCAGTGCTAGTTATAGAGCGGGGGGGCCGGCCCCAGAGACCCAGTACTTC. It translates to CSASYRAGGPAPETQYF.

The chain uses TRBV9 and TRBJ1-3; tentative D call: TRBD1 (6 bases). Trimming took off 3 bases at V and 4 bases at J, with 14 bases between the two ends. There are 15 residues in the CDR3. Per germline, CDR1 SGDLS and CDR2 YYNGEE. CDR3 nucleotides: TGTGCCAGCAGCGAGACACAGGGATACGGAAACACCATATATTTT. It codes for CASSETQGYGNTIYF.

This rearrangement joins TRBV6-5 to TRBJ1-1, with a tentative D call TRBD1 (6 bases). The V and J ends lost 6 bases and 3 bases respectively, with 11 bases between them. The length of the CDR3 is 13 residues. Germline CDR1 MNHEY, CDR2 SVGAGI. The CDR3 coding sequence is TGTGCCAGCAGAGACAGGTGGGACACTGAAGCTTTCTTT. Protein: CASRDRWDTEAFF.